The 2 T cell receptor beta chains given below trace back to one sample, sequenced in a study of T cell repertoires in cytomegalovirus infection. TCRdb called the reads again in MiXCR, with one record for every CDR3 protein. The table has fewer than 900,000 distinct CDR3 sequences, around 29% seen once. Their cognate antigens are unknown. The sequenced sample was cultured CD8+ T cells from PBMCs, obtained from culture after CMV antigen stimulation. These receptors originate from a human donor in good health (CMV status not recorded). Some clones in this sample may be carry-over from other donors' samples.

The V and J genes are TRBV4-1 and TRBJ2-2, with D unresolved. CDR1 MGHRA and CDR2 YSYEKL come from the germline V gene. The length of the CDR3 is 14 residues. Trimming left V 3 bases short and J 4 bases short, with 9 bases between. This chain's CDR3 is CASSHPDTTGELFF. The CDR3 DNA follows: TGCGCCAGCAGCCACCCCGACACCACCGGGGAGCTGTTTTTT.

This clonotype was observed at least ten times. V and J are TRBV7-2 and TRBJ2-3; 7 nucleotides line up with TRBD1. CDR3 length equals 16 residues. Germline V CDR1 and CDR2: SGHTA, FQGNSA. V lost 4 bases to trimming and J lost 6 bases; unmatched junction nucleotides: 13. The CDR3 sequence: CASSSQGVRVLDTQYF. DNA of the CDR3: TGTGCCAGCAGCTCCCAGGGGGTCAGGGTGTTGGATACGCAGTATTTT.